The entry that follows covers one TCR beta chain sequence. This sample is part of a study of control samples from healthy donors and cancer patients. The CDR3 length is 13 residues. The ends were cut back, 5 bases at V and 0 bases at J, with 7 bases in the middle. Germline loops: CDR1 SGHNT, CDR2 YYREEE (reference sequence). The repertoire was sequenced with immunoSEQ multiplex PCR; TCRdb's copy has only in-frame clones and lacks some. This table has 120,000 or so clones, around nine tenths appearing once. This sequence was found in a man in his late teens or twenties in good health. The sample was blood. V gene TRBV5-4 combines with J gene TRBJ2-3; TRBD2 is a possible D gene (6 bases). The CDR3 is CASRRGSTDTQYF. Written as DNA, the CDR3 is TGTGCCAGCAGGCGGGGTAGCACAGATACGCAGTATTTT.